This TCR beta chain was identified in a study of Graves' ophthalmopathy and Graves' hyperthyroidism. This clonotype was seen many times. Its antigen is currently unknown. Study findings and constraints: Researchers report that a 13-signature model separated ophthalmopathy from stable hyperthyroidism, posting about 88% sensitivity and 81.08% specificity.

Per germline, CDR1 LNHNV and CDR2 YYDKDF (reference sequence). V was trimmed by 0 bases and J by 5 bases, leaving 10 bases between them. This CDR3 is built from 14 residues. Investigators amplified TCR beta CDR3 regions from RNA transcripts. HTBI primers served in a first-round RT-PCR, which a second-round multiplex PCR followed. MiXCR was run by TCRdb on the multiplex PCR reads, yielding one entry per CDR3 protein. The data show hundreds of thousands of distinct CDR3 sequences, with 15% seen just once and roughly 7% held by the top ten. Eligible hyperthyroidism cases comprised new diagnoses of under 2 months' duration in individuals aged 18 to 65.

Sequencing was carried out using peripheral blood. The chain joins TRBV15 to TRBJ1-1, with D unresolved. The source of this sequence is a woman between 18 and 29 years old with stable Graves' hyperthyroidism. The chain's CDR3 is CATSRDSYGTEAFF. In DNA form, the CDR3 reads TGTGCCACCAGCAGAGACAGTTATGGGACTGAAGCTTTCTTT.